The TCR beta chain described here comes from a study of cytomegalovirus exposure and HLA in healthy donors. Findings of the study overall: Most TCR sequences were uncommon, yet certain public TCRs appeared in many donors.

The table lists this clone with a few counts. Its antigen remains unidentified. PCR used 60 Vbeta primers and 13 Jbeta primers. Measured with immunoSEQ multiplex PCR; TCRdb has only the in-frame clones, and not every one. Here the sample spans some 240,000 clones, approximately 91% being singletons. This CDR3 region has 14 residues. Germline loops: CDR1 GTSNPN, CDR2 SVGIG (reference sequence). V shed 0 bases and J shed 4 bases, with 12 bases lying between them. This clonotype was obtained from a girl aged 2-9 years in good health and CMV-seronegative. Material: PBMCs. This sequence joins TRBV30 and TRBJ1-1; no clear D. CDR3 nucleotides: TGTGCCTGGAGTGTTGACGGCGACATCACTGAAGCTTTCTTT. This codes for CAWSVDGDITEAFF.